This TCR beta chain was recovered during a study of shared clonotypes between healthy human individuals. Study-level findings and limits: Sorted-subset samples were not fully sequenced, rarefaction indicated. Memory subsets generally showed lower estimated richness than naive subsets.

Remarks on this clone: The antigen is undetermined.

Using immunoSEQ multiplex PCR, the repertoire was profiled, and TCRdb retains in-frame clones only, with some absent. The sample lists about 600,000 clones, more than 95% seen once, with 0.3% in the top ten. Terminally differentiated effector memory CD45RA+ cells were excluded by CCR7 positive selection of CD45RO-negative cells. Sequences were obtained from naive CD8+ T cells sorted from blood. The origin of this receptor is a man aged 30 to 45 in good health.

CDR3 sequence: CASSRVGLGREDEQYF. The CDR3, as DNA: TGTGCCAGCAGCAGAGTCGGTCTTGGGCGGGAGGACGAGCAGTACTTC. The chain combines TRBV7-6 with TRBJ2-7; 8 bases are shared with TRBD2. V lost 5 bases and J lost 5; bases outside the gene matches: 14. The CDR3 sequence is 16 residues long. Germline V lookup: CDR1 SGHVS, CDR2 FNYEAQ.